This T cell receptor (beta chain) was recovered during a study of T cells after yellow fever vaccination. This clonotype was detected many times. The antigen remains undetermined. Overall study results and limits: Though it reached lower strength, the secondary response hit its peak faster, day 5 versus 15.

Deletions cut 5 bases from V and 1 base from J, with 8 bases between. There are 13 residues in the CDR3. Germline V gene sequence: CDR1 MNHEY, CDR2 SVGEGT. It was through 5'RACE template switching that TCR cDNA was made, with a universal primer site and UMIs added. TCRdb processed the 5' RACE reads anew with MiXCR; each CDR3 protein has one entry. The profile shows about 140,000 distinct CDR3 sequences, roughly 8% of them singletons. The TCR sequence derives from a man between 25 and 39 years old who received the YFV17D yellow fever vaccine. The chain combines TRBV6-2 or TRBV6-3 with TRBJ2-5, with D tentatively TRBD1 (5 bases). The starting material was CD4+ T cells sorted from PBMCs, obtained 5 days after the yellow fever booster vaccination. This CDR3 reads CASSKDTQETQYF. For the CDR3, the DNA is TGTGCCAGCAGTAAGGACACCCAAGAGACCCAGTACTTC.